These 21 T cell receptor beta chains came from one sample sequenced in a study of OX40 agonist ivuxolimab in advanced cancers. Sequencing was performed with immunoSEQ multiplex PCR; in TCRdb, only in-frame clones are kept and a portion is missing. The sample contains fewer than 85,000 clones, roughly 87% of which appear only once. Specimen: CD4+ or CD8+ T cells sorted from blood, collected in a trial of the OX40 agonist ivuxolimab. Receptors originate from an adult with an advanced solid tumor such as melanoma, head and neck, liver or kidney cancer.

The chain is built from TRBV19 and TRBJ1-1, with TRBD1 as a possible D gene (6 bases). Germline V lookup: CDR1 LNHDA, CDR2 SQIVND (reference sequence). Trimming took off 6 bases at V and 4 bases at J, with 21 bases between the two ends. The CDR3 loop spans 16 amino acids. CDR3: CASSQAGAASSTEAFF. CDR3 coding DNA: TGTGCCAGTAGCCAAGCAGGGGCCGCTTCGAGCACTGAAGCTTTCTTT.

This chain uses TRBV28 with TRBJ2-7, with D perhaps assigned TRBD1 or TRBD2 (5 bases each). The germline V and J ends were trimmed by 6 bases and 5 bases, with 20 bases remaining between them. The germline V gene has CDR1 MDHEN and CDR2 SYDVKM. This CDR3 region has 15 residues. DNA for the CDR3: TGTGCCAGCAGCACCTCCGGGACGGCCAAAGACGAGCAGTACTTC. Translation gives CASSTSGTAKDEQYF.

This chain joins TRBV4-2 and TRBJ2-7; tentatively, D is TRBD2 (6 bases). CDR3 length: 15 amino acids. V was cut by 1 base and J by 2 bases, with 12 bases left in between. Germline-derived CDR1 and CDR2 are LGHNA and YNFKEQ. The CDR3 DNA is TGTGCCAGCAGCCAAGGAACGGGAGCGACCTACGAGCAGTACTTC. As protein: CASSQGTGATYEQYF.

This clone appeared a single time. The chain couples TRBV28 to TRBJ1-4; perhaps TRBD1 as D (6 bases). Looked up from germline, CDR1 is MDHEN and CDR2 is SYDVKM. This CDR3 contains 18 residues. V shed 3 bases and J shed 0 bases, with 17 bases lying between them. The CDR3 nucleotides are TGTGCCAGCAGTTTCCCTGTAACAGGGAGAGCAACTAATGAAAAACTGTTTTTT. It encodes CASSFPVTGRATNEKLFF.

This sequence joins TRBV6-5 and TRBJ2-2; TRBD1 might be the D (6 bases). Per the germline V gene, CDR1 is MNHEY and CDR2 is SVGAGI. V gave up 6 bases and J gave up 6 bases, with 14 bases separating them. CDR3 length: 14 residues. The CDR3, as DNA: TGTGCCAGCAGGCCAGGACAGCTTCCCGGGGAGCTGTTTTTT. Encoded protein: CASRPGQLPGELFF.

In its sample, this clone was seen once. This sequence joins TRBV5-1 and TRBJ1-3; TRBD1 matches at 9 bases. The CDR3 length is 14 residues. V trimming: 5 bases; J trimming: 4 bases; junction bases outside the gene matches: 4. Germline values: CDR1 SGHRS, CDR2 YFSETQ. The CDR3 loop is CASSPGTGGNTIYF. The CDR3 DNA reads TGCGCCAGCAGTCCAGGGACAGGGGGAAACACCATATATTTT.

The CDR3 is CASSPSAGNSGNTIYF. CDR3 DNA: TGTGCCAGTAGTCCCAGCGCCGGTAACTCTGGAAACACCATATATTTT. The chain combines TRBV19 with TRBJ1-3; no reliable D call. V was trimmed by 5 bases and J by 0 bases, leaving 14 bases between them. Germline assignment: CDR1 LNHDA and CDR2 SQIVND (reference sequence). This CDR3 is built from 16 residues.

The gene calls are TRBV29-1 and TRBJ2-3; 9 positions match TRBD2. This CDR3 is 13 amino acids long. V lost 1 base, J lost 10 bases, and 6 bases stayed unmatched. Germline loops: CDR1 SQVTM, CDR2 ANQGSEA. CDR3 residues: CSVEGLAGLAQYF. The CDR3 nucleotides read TGCAGCGTTGAAGGGCTAGCGGGGTTGGCGCAGTATTTT.

This sequence joins TRBV5-4 and TRBJ1-1, with TRBD1 matching 9 bases. V gave up 4 bases and J gave up 11 bases; unmatched junction bases: 6. Germline V lookup: CDR1 SGHNT, CDR2 YYREEE (reference sequence). This CDR3 spans 12 amino acids. CDR3 protein: CASSGTGWGAFF. CDR3 bases: TGTGCCAGCAGCGGGACAGGGTGGGGGGCTTTCTTT.

V is TRBV6-6 and J is TRBJ2-7, with 7 positions matching TRBD1. CDR1 is MNHNY, CDR2 SVGAGI, per germline (reference sequence). The CDR3 totals 16 residues. The J segment lost 1 base and the V segment lost 4 bases, leaving 10 bases of the junction unmatched. The CDR3 is CASSSPGTVRSYEQYF. CDR3 coding DNA: TGTGCCAGCAGTTCCCCCGGGACAGTTCGATCCTACGAGCAGTACTTC.

The V call is TRBV6-1, the J call TRBJ2-3; 10 bases match TRBD2. Germline values: CDR1 MNHNS, CDR2 SASEGT. The CDR3 contains 15 residues. After removal of 4 bases from V and 3 bases from J, the junction contained 4 bases not matched to a gene. This CDR3 is CASSVIAGGTDTQYF. The CDR3 coding sequence is TGTGCCAGCAGTGTAATAGCGGGGGGTACAGATACGCAGTATTTT.

The chain links TRBV28 to TRBJ2-7; D is perhaps TRBD1 (5 bases). Per germline, CDR1 MDHEN and CDR2 SYDVKM. The germline V and J ends were trimmed by 7 bases and 0 bases, with 13 bases remaining between them. The CDR3 has 14 amino acids. CDR3 DNA: TGTGCCAGCACCTATTGGGGCAGCTCCTACGAGCAGTACTTC. This gives the protein CASTYWGSSYEQYF. The variable domain in full, with the rest retrieved from reference TRBV28 and TRBJ2-7, is DVKVTQSSRYLVKRTGEKVFLECVQDMDHENMFWYRQDPGLGLRLIYFSYDVKMKEKGDIPEGYSVSREKKERFSLILESASTNQTSMYLCASTYWGSSYEQYFGPGTRLTVT.

This chain joins TRBV5-4 and TRBJ2-7; 12 bases line up with TRBD2. Germline loops: CDR1 SGHNT, CDR2 YYREEE (reference sequence). Germline trimming cut 4 bases from V and 1 base from J; bases unmatched to any gene: 3. The CDR3 is 15 residues long. The CDR3 reads CASSHGTSGSYEQYF. DNA for the CDR3: TGTGCCAGCAGCCACGGGACTAGCGGGTCCTACGAGCAGTACTTC.

In DNA, the CDR3 is TGTGCCAGCAGCCTGAGAGGGCCAAGCACAGATACGCAGTATTTT. This gives the protein CASSLRGPSTDTQYF. This sequence joins TRBV11-3 and TRBJ2-3, with a tentative D call TRBD2 (5 bases). CDR1 and CDR2 (germline): SGHNT, YENEEA. This CDR3 comprises 15 residues. The V gene lost 5 bases and the J gene lost 0 bases, with 12 bases spanning the gap. The whole variable domain, filled in from reference TRBV11-3 and TRBJ2-3, reads EAGVVQSPRYKIIEKKQPVAFWCNPISGHNTLYWYLQNLGQGPELLIRYENEEAVDDSQLPKDRFSAERLKGVDSTLKIQPAELGDSAVYLCASSLRGPSTDTQYFGPGTRLTVL.

The genes are TRBV19 and TRBJ1-5; 7 bases map to TRBD1. Trimming cost V 7 bases and J 6 bases; bases outside gene matches: 6. The CDR3 extends over 13 amino acids. Germline assignment: CDR1 LNHDA and CDR2 SQIVND (reference sequence). The CDR3 DNA follows: TGTGCCAGTACCGGGACAGTTTTTCAGCCCCAGCATTTT. The encoded protein is CASTGTVFQPQHF. The full variable domain, completed using reference TRBV19 and TRBJ1-5, is DGGITQSPKYLFRKEGQNVTLSCEQNLNHDAMYWYRQDPGQGLRLIYYSQIVNDFQKGDIAEGYSVSREKKESFPLTVTSAQKNPTAFYLCASTGTVFQPQHFGDGTRLSIL.

DNA for the CDR3: TGTGCCAGCAGCACAAGCGGGAGCGTCGACGAGCAGTACTTC. This gives the protein CASSTSGSVDEQYF. The chain links TRBV7-3 to TRBJ2-7; 8 bases map to TRBD2. J gave up 5 bases and V 5 bases, and 8 bases lay outside the gene matches. The CDR3 spans 14 residues. CDR1 and CDR2 from the germline V gene are SGHTA and FQGTGA.

V is TRBV5-4 and J is TRBJ2-1, with D maybe TRBD2 (6 bases). Germline V gene data show CDR1 as SGHNT and CDR2 as YYREEE (reference sequence). This CDR3 spans 14 amino acids. The V end lost 4 bases, the J end lost 5 bases, and 13 bases lay between the germline ends. DNA of the CDR3: TGTGCCAGCAGCACGGGACTTTCTAACAATGAGCAGTTCTTC. It yields the protein CASSTGLSNNEQFF. The full variable domain, in which reference TRBV5-4 and TRBJ2-1 provide the parts outside the CDR3, is ETGVTQSPTHLIKTRGQQVTLRCSSQSGHNTVSWYQQALGQGPQFIFQYYREEENGRGNFPPRFSGLQFPNYSSELNVNALELDDSALYLCASSTGLSNNEQFFGPGTRLTVL.

The V gene is TRBV15, the J gene TRBJ2-7, with D perhaps TRBD1 (5 bases). Germline V lookup: CDR1 LNHNV, CDR2 YYDKDF (reference sequence). The CDR3 has 14 residues. Trimming took 3 bases from V and 2 from J, leaving 11 bases between them. The DNA for the CDR3 is TGTGCCACCAGCAGGACAGCTACAGCCTACGAGCAGTACTTC. Its translation: CATSRTATAYEQYF.

This clone was counted once. This sequence joins TRBV4-1 and TRBJ2-5; the match to TRBD2 covers 8 bases. Germline loops: CDR1 MGHRA, CDR2 YSYEKL. V trimming: 0 bases; J trimming: 5 bases; junction bases outside the gene matches: 5. The CDR3 extends over 15 amino acids. The CDR3, as DNA: TGCGCCAGCAGCCAAGAATCGGGAGGGCCCGAGACCCAGTACTTC. As protein: CASSQESGGPETQYF.

The rearrangement joins TRBV11-3 to TRBJ2-1, with D hard to call. The V and J ends lost 6 bases and 1 base respectively, with 16 bases between them. The CDR3 has 16 residues. Germline loops: CDR1 SGHNT, CDR2 YENEEA. The CDR3 loop reads CASSSRLGGSYNEQFF. In nucleotides, the CDR3 is TGTGCCAGCAGTTCTCGTCTAGGTGGGTCCTACAATGAGCAGTTCTTC.

This chain joins TRBV6-5 and TRBJ2-1, with 12 bases fitting TRBD2. Germline V CDR1 and CDR2: MNHEY, SVGAGI. Trimming removed 7 bases from V and 12 bases from J; junction bases left unmatched: 13. There are 15 residues in the CDR3. The CDR3 DNA follows: TGTGCCAGCACCGAAATGGGAACTAGCGGGGGGCGGCAGTTCTTC. Protein product: CASTEMGTSGGRQFF.